This T cell receptor beta chain derives from a study of a mutant IDH1 vaccine in newly diagnosed glioma. Study findings and constraints: Seemingly, pseudoprogression had no relation to changes in the top peripheral T cell clonotypes.

Germline V gene sequence: CDR1 SGHNT, CDR2 YENEEA. The junction had 8 bases not matched to a gene; V was cut back by 5 bases and J by 0 bases. The CDR3 has 18 residues. Described time point: week 47, end of study. One vaccine dose held 300 ug of mutant IDH1 20-mer peptide and came with topical imiquimod. The method was immunoSEQ multiplex PCR; TCRdb's version includes in-frame clones alone and lacks a portion of them. The sample lists tens of thousands of clones; around nine tenths were seen once. In regard to this clone: Its antigen is not known.

The receptor's source is a woman aged 45-59 years with glioma. Sequenced material: PBMCs, taken from a glioma patient whose treatment included an IDH1 peptide vaccine. The rearrangement links TRBV11-3 to TRBJ2-2, with TRBD1 identical over 11 bases. The CDR3: CASSPGQGAATNTGELFF. DNA for the CDR3: TGTGCCAGCAGCCCTGGACAGGGGGCGGCTACGAACACCGGGGAGCTGTTTTTT.